The entry below describes one T cell receptor (beta chain). This record belongs to a study of metastatic and nonmetastatic thyroid tumors. The wider study: The authors compared repertoires across blood and tumor or nodule tissue from malignant and benign thyroid patients.

Thyroid surgery was preceded by no treatment in any patient. V was trimmed by 5 bases and J by 7 bases, leaving 11 bases between them. This CDR3 is built from 12 residues. CDR1 MNHEY and CDR2 SMNVEV come from the germline V gene (reference sequence). Per the original data handling: Using the CDR3 differences seen across clinicopathological groups, the authors built a distant-metastasis classifier for papillary thyroid cancer, which was meant to discriminate distant-metastatic patients. TCRdb recomputed clones from the PCR reads via MiXCR. What appears here as the V and J calls and clone size reflects TCRdb's work, not the paper's. This table has about 18,000 clones, roughly 29% appearing once.

The chain combines TRBV27 with TRBJ1-1, with D uncertain. Sequencing was performed on tumor tissue. This TCR was sampled from a male donor with papillary thyroid cancer or a benign thyroid nodule (not recorded which). Some clones in this sample may be carry-over from other donors' samples. CDR3 nucleotides: TGTGCCAGCAGTCCCCTAGTGGGTGAAGCTTTCTTT. Translation gives CASSPLVGEAFF.